This T cell receptor beta chain stems from a study of T-cell reconstitution after alpha-beta-depleted transplantation in children. The study's findings and limits: By about two months after transplant, alpha-beta T cells reportedly arose from several hundred graft clones that had expanded.

Note on this clonotype: Its antigen remains unidentified.

TCRbeta library preparation incorporated unique molecular identifiers. One entry per CDR3 protein, called by TCRdb with MiXCR from the PCR reads. The repertoire includes 90,000 to 100,000 distinct CDR3 sequences, about 25% of them detected once, and 20% to 25% sits in the top ten. Germline CDR1 and CDR2: SGHRS and YFSETQ. There are 15 residues in the CDR3. V lost 3 bases and J lost 3, with 16 bases in between. The sequences come from PBMCs, collected before TCRalphabeta/CD19-depleted stem cell transplant. The TCR originated in a boy under 10 years old with acute lymphoblastic leukemia, due to receive a stem cell transplant. The chain recombines TRBV5-1 with TRBJ2-7; a possible D gene is TRBD1 (6 bases). The CDR3 protein is CASSSAPGTNYEQYF. The CDR3 nucleotides are TGCGCCAGCAGCTCTGCCCCCGGGACAAACTACGAGCAGTACTTC.